Presented here are 17 T cell receptor beta chains from one specimen sequenced in a study of T-cell memory formation after mild COVID-19. Using its own MiXCR run on the 5' RACE reads, TCRdb lists one record per CDR3 protein. Altogether about 390,000 distinct CDR3 sequences are present, approximately 21% being singletons, with the ten largest covering 12%. The sequenced material came from PBMCs or a T cell subset sorted from them (not recorded which). The origin of the receptors is an adult woman who had mild COVID-19 (a few samples of this study predate the infection). Cell type and time point are not known.

This clonotype has only a few counts. The J gene is TRBJ2-7, the V gene TRBV12-3 or TRBV12-4, with D unclear. Trimming took 2 bases from V and 4 from J, leaving 12 bases between them. This CDR3 has 14 residues. The CDR3 reads CASSLWGSEYEQYF. The CDR3 DNA reads as TGTGCCAGCAGTTTATGGGGAAGCGAGTACGAGCAGTACTTC.

The sample holds one count of this clonotype. The rearrangement links TRBV6-2 or TRBV6-3 to TRBJ1-1, with D perhaps TRBD1 (5 bases). CDR1 is MNHEY, CDR2 SVGEGT, per germline. Trimming took 6 bases from V and 0 from J, leaving 17 bases between them. This CDR3 region has 16 residues. CDR3 sequence reads: CASSRPMGQVNTEAFF. CDR3 in DNA: TGTGCCAGCAGCCGTCCCATGGGGCAGGTGAACACTGAAGCTTTCTTT.

In its sample, this clonotype was seen a few times. The CDR3 region is CASSLLAVEGDTQYF. The CDR3 bases are TGTGCCAGCAGCTTGTTGGCGGTCGAAGGAGATACGCAGTATTTT. The rearrangement joins TRBV7-6 to TRBJ2-3; D remains unclear. CDR1 SGHVS and CDR2 FNYEAQ come from the germline V gene. Trimming cost V 3 bases and J 5 bases, with 15 bases left between them. The CDR3 has 15 amino acids.

The chain is built from TRBV7-7 and TRBJ1-5; tentatively, D is TRBD1 (6 bases). The CDR3 loop spans 15 amino acids. V was shortened by 5 bases and J by 5 bases, with 16 bases between the two germline ends. Germline V gives CDR1 SSHAT, CDR2 FNYEAQ (reference sequence). CDR3: CASSLVGTFDQPQHF. The CDR3 DNA reads TGTGCCAGCAGCCTGGTTGGGACATTCGATCAGCCCCAGCATTTT.

The sample holds many counts of this clonotype. The chain has TRBV24-1 and TRBJ2-3, with 12 nucleotides matching TRBD2. V was pared by 4 bases and J by 3 bases, with 10 bases of the junction left unmatched. Germline values: CDR1 KGHDR, CDR2 SFDVKD. The length of the CDR3 is 18 residues. The CDR3: CATSDRRKTSGGTDTQYF. Written as DNA, the CDR3 is TGTGCCACCAGTGACCGAAGGAAGACTAGCGGGGGAACAGATACGCAGTATTTT.

This clonotype was detected ten times or more. This rearrangement joins TRBV27 to TRBJ2-7; no clear D gene. V was trimmed by 6 bases and J by 6 bases, leaving 15 bases between them. Germline V CDR1 and CDR2: MNHEY, SMNVEV (reference sequence). The CDR3 is 13 amino acids. The CDR3 region has the DNA TGTGCCAGCAGCCACGATCGTTCGGGCGAGCAGTACTTC. This translates into CASSHDRSGEQYF.

The chain links TRBV27 to TRBJ1-1; tentative D call: TRBD1 (5 bases). The CDR3 totals 15 residues. V shed 0 bases and J shed 8 bases, with 16 bases lying between them. CDR1 MNHEY and CDR2 SMNVEV come from the germline V gene (reference sequence). The CDR3 is CASSLSIQGAGEAFF. In DNA, the CDR3 is TGTGCCAGCAGTTTATCGATCCAAGGGGCAGGAGAAGCTTTCTTT.

This clonotype was observed a few times. The CDR3 DNA reads TGTGCCAGCAGCGTTCGAGTGAACACTGAAGCTTTCTTT. Translation: CASSVRVNTEAFF. This chain uses TRBV7-9 with TRBJ1-1; D call uncertain. This CDR3 has 13 residues. The V and J ends lost 5 bases and 0 bases respectively, with 7 bases between them. Germline V gives CDR1 SEHNR, CDR2 FQNEAQ (reference sequence).

The chain has TRBV5-1 and TRBJ2-1, with TRBD1 matching 9 bases. V gave up 2 bases and J gave up 4 bases; unmatched junction bases: 10. The CDR3 runs 17 residues. CDR1 and CDR2 (germline): SGHRS, YFSETQ. The CDR3 region is CASSLDWDRDPYNEQFF. DNA for the CDR3: TGCGCCAGCAGCTTAGATTGGGACAGGGACCCTTACAATGAGCAGTTCTTC.

This clonotype came up many times. Compared with germline, one end of the junction differs, possibly owing to a read error. This chain links TRBV7-7 with TRBJ2-3, with 10 bases aligning to TRBD1. The CDR3 sequence is 14 residues long. CDR1 and CDR2 (germline): SSHAT, FNYEAQ (reference sequence). The CDR3 protein is CASSRGQGADTQYF. The CDR3 DNA reads TGTGCTAGCAGCCGCGGACAGGGGGCAGATACGCAGTATTTT.

The chain couples TRBV9 to TRBJ2-5; 7 nucleotides agree with TRBD1. J lost 8 bases, V lost 3 bases, and 7 bases had no gene match. The CDR3 consists of 13 residues. Per the germline V gene, CDR1 is SGDLS and CDR2 is YYNGEE. DNA of the CDR3: TGTGCCAGCAGCGCTATTGAGGGGGCTACCCAGTACTTC. This translates into CASSAIEGATQYF.

This clonotype has just a few counts. This chain uses TRBV29-1 with TRBJ2-1, with 16 bases that match TRBD2. V lost 5 bases to trimming and J lost 1 base; unmatched junction nucleotides: 8. The CDR3 consists of 18 residues. Germline V gene sequence: CDR1 SQVTM, CDR2 ANQGSEA. This CDR3 reads CSVKTGTSGRVSYNEQFF. The CDR3 nucleotides are TGCAGCGTTAAGACCGGGACTAGCGGGAGGGTATCCTACAATGAGCAGTTCTTC.

The rearrangement joins TRBV6-1 to TRBJ2-7; D is undetermined. Germline CDR1 MNHNS, CDR2 SASEGT. The CDR3 is 14 residues long. Trimming stripped 2 bases from V and 3 bases from J, with 11 bases between. CDR3 in DNA: TGTGCCAGCAGTGAATTGGGCAGCCGCTACGAGCAGTACTTC. Its protein product is CASSELGSRYEQYF.

The V and J genes are TRBV16 and TRBJ1-2, with no clear D. Germline CDR1 is KGHSY and CDR2 is FQNENV. V dropped 4 bases and J dropped 4 bases, with 13 bases sitting between them. CDR3 size: 14 residues. CDR3 nucleotide sequence: TGTGCCAGCAGCCCACCCGCTTTGAGCTATGGCTACACCTTC. Its translation: CASSPPALSYGYTF.

This clonotype was counted a few times. This chain joins TRBV29-1 and TRBJ2-7; D may be TRBD1 (5 bases). The V end lost 7 bases, the J end lost 3 bases, and 19 bases lay between the germline ends. The germline gives CDR1 SQVTM, CDR2 ANQGSEA. The CDR3 is 14 residues long. The CDR3 bases are TGCAGCGGAAAGGGCCCGTTGGGGCACTACGAGCAGTACTTC. Translation gives CSGKGPLGHYEQYF.

The chain has TRBV20-1 and TRBJ1-2; D perhaps matches TRBD1 (5 bases). This CDR3 spans 14 amino acids. V was clipped by 0 bases and J by 3 bases, with 11 bases between them. CDR1 and CDR2 from the germline V gene are DFQATT and SNEGSKA (reference sequence). CDR3 sequence reads: CSARDRGRDYGYTF. CDR3 nucleotide sequence: TGCAGTGCTAGAGACCGGGGCAGGGACTATGGCTACACCTTC.

This clonotype was detected a few times. This sequence joins TRBV25-1 and TRBJ2-5; D uncertain. CDR3 length: 13 amino acids. Trimming took 5 bases from V and 5 from J, leaving 12 bases between them. Germline assignment: CDR1 MGHDK and CDR2 SYGVNS. The CDR3 DNA reads TGTGCCAGCAGTTCCACGGGCAGGGAGACCCAGTACTTC. Encoded protein: CASSSTGRETQYF.